This T cell receptor beta chain was observed in a study of prognosis after radiotherapy for stage I lung cancer. TCR beta CDR3 was amplified from genomic DNA by two-round multiplex PCR. Every TRBV and TRBJ gene had its own specific primer in first-round PCR. MiXCR, run by TCRdb on the multiplex PCR reads, gives a single entry per CDR3 protein. This sample has 38,000 or so distinct CDR3 sequences, with around 22% found just once. The germline V gene encodes CDR1 LGHNA and CDR2 YNFKEQ. CDR3 length: 14 residues. General study results and limits: As reported, TRBV and TRBJ gene usage differed between patients who had metastases and those who did not.

In the case of this clonotype: Its target is not known. Being one base from a much bigger clone, this may be a read error.

This clonotype originated in a donor aged 50 or older with non-small cell lung cancer. J is TRBJ1-5 and V is TRBV4-2; no reliable D call. The DNA end is a closer match to TRBJ2-3, so the J assignment may be wrong. The sample here was PBMCs, taken before or after stereotactic body radiation therapy (not recorded which). For the CDR3, the DNA is TGTGCCAGCAGCCAAGGTGAGGAGAATCAGCCCCAGTATTTT. Amino acids: CASSQGEENQPQYF.